This TCR beta chain was obtained from a study of monozygotic twins with inflammatory bowel disease. Study-wide findings and caveats: Among IBD patients, fewer clonotypes were shared with others than among healthy twins, especially with disease activity.

RNA in its total form was extracted from whole blood, and T cells were not sorted. For this clonotype: The antigen remains unidentified.

In eight separate reactions per sample, cDNA was generated. For each CDR3 protein, TCRdb gives one entry from its re-call of the 5' RACE reads, without DNA. The table for this sample gives approximately 400,000 distinct CDR3 sequences. The CDR3 has 14 residues. The chain recombines TRBV12-3 or TRBV12-4 with TRBJ1-5. The source is a human donor with ulcerative colitis or Crohn's disease, or a healthy co-twin of an affected twin (not recorded which). Sequencing was performed on blood. The CDR3: CASSLVTGNQPQHF.